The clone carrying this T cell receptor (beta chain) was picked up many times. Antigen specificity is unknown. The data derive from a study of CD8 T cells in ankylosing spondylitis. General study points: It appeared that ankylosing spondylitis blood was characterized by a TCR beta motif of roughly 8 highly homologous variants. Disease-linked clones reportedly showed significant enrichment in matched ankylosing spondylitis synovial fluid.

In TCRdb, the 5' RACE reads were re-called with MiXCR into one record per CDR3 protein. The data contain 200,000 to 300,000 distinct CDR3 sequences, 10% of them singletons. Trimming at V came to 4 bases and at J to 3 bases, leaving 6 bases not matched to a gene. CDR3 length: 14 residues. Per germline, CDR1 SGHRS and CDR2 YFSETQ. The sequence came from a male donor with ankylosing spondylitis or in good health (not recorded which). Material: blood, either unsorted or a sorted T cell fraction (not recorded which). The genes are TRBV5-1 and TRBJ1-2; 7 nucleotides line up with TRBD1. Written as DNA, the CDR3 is TGCGCCAGCAGCCTCCAAACAGGGGACTATGGCTACACCTTC. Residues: CASSLQTGDYGYTF.